Below, 24 T cell receptor beta chains from the same sample are listed, as sequenced in a study of blood T cells in healthy people across ages. With a J-beta primer mix and a sample-barcoded 5' primer, a second PCR ran about 7 to 12 cycles. TCRdb redid the calling of the 5' RACE reads with MiXCR, one entry per CDR3 protein. The sample holds 550,000 to 750,000 distinct CDR3 sequences; around 21% are singletons and the top ten take roughly 3.7%. Sequenced input: blood. Receptors originate from a man aged 65 to 85 in good health.

V is TRBV16 and J is TRBJ2-5; 9 nucleotides agree with TRBD2. The CDR3 is made up of 15 amino acids. V lost 2 bases to trimming and J lost 3 bases; unmatched junction nucleotides: 4. In germline, CDR1 is KGHSY, CDR2 FQNENV. The DNA for the CDR3 is TGTGCCAGCAGCCAAGCGACTAGCGGTAAAGAGACCCAGTACTTC. Amino acid sequence: CASSQATSGKETQYF.

V and J are TRBV4-1 and TRBJ1-6; tentative D call: TRBD1 (5 bases). The CDR3 consists of 17 residues. CDR1 is MGHRA, CDR2 YSYEKL, per germline. Deletions cut 0 bases from V and 6 bases from J, with 15 bases between. Here the CDR3 reads CASSQDWQGHSNSPLHF. CDR3 DNA sequence: TGCGCCAGCAGCCAAGATTGGCAGGGCCATTCTAATTCACCCCTCCACTTT.

This clonotype was observed a handful of times. This rearrangement joins TRBV9 to TRBJ2-1, with a possible D match to TRBD2 (6 bases). The germline V gene has CDR1 SGDLS and CDR2 YYNGEE. The V end lost 0 bases, the J end lost 9 bases, and 13 bases lay between the germline ends. This CDR3 contains 14 residues. The CDR3, as DNA: TGTGCCAGCAGCGTAGCCCATAGGGGAGGTGAGCAGTTCTTC. It is translated as CASSVAHRGGEQFF.

There are many counts of this clonotype. V is TRBV4-1 and J is TRBJ2-7; 7 positions agree with TRBD1. In germline, CDR1 is MGHRA, CDR2 YSYEKL. The junction had 11 bases not matched to a gene; V was cut back by 1 base and J by 5 bases. This CDR3 contains 16 residues. The CDR3 spells CASSQARQGPSNEQYF. In DNA form, the CDR3 reads TGCGCCAGCAGCCAAGCCCGACAGGGACCGTCTAACGAGCAGTACTTC.

This clonotype appeared a few times. The chain has TRBV20-1 and TRBJ1-5; 7 bases agree with TRBD1. The length of the CDR3 is 15 residues. Germline loops: CDR1 DFQATT, CDR2 SNEGSKA (reference sequence). V dropped 4 bases and J dropped 2; count of bases not matched to a gene: 8. The CDR3 loop reads CSAKAQGSGNQPQHF. The CDR3 nucleotides are TGCAGTGCTAAAGCACAGGGGTCCGGCAATCAGCCCCAGCATTTT.

This clonotype occurred a few times. The chain has TRBV5-1 and TRBJ2-5; TRBD1 matches 10 bases. The DNA matches TRBJ2-7 better at its end, which makes the J call doubtful. Germline CDR1 is SGHRS and CDR2 is YFSETQ. The CDR3 has 14 residues. This chain's CDR3 is CASMSGQGPYEQYF. The CDR3 DNA is TGCGCCAGCATGTCGGGACAGGGGCCTTACGAGCAGTACTTC.

This chain links TRBV7-9 with TRBJ1-2; TRBD1 matches at 7 bases. Germline assignment: CDR1 SEHNR and CDR2 FQNEAQ (reference sequence). The length of the CDR3 is 16 residues. V lost 3 bases and J lost 4; bases outside the gene matches: 11. CDR3 nucleotides: TGTGCCAGCAGCTTCGACAGGGCAGAGTTTCCCTATGGCTACACCTTC. This translates into CASSFDRAEFPYGYTF.

The V call is TRBV16, the J call TRBJ2-5, with D possibly TRBD1 on 5 matching bases. Judging by the DNA end, TRBJ2-7 fits better; the J call may be wrong. Germline V gene lookup returns CDR1 KGHSY and CDR2 FQNENV. The CDR3 has 13 residues. In nucleotides, the CDR3 is TGTGCCAGCAGCCAAATAGGGGCAAGCGAGCAGTACTTC. Translated, it gives CASSQIGASEQYF.

The table lists this clonotype with a few counts. The chain couples TRBV11-3 to TRBJ2-3; perhaps TRBD2 as D (6 bases). Trimming cost V 2 bases and J 2 bases, with 14 bases left between them. CDR1 is SGHNT and CDR2 is YENEEA in the germline V gene. This CDR3 region has 16 residues. DNA of the CDR3: TGTGCCAGCAGCTTAAGACGGGGGTCCCACACAGATACGCAGTATTTT. This translates into CASSLRRGSHTDTQYF.

This sequence joins TRBV20-1 and TRBJ1-4; perhaps TRBD1 as D (6 bases). V was pared by 6 bases and J by 5 bases, with 13 bases between. The germline gives CDR1 DFQATT, CDR2 SNEGSKA (reference sequence). This CDR3 has 13 residues. Here the CDR3 reads CSAATGQNEKLFF. For the CDR3, the DNA is TGCAGTGCCGCGACAGGACAGAATGAAAAACTGTTTTTT.

As to this clonotype: The junction does not match germline at one end; this may be a read error. The V call is TRBV27, the J call TRBJ2-5; TRBD1 matches 10 bases. CDR3 length equals 14 residues. Looked up from germline, CDR1 is MNHEY and CDR2 is SMNVEV (reference sequence). The CDR3 loop reads CASSFDRGLETRYF. The CDR3 DNA reads as TGTGCCAGCAGTTTTGACAGGGGGCTTGAGACCCGGTACTTC.

This clonotype was found once. The CDR3 sequence: CASSRLAGDLNEQFF. The CDR3, as DNA: TGCGCCAGCAGCCGGCTGGCGGGAGACCTCAATGAGCAGTTCTTC. The chain carries TRBV4-3 and TRBJ2-1, with 7 bases identical to TRBD2. The CDR3 runs 15 residues. With V trimmed by 4 bases and J by 6 bases, 9 bases remained unmatched. CDR1 LGHNA and CDR2 YSLEER come from the germline V gene.

The chain uses TRBV2 and TRBJ1-4; D may be TRBD1 (5 bases). This CDR3 is 12 amino acids long. Germline V lookup: CDR1 SNHLY, CDR2 FYNNEI. V was trimmed by 7 bases and J by 10 bases, leaving 13 bases between them. The CDR3 region has the DNA TGTGCCAGCACCTTAGGACAAGTAAAACTGTTTTTT. Amino acid sequence: CASTLGQVKLFF.

Notes on this clonotype: Lacking the conserved final phenylalanine or tryptophan, this CDR3 likely reflects a read error. For the CDR3, the DNA is TGTGCCAGCAGTGACAGGGAGGGCAAAGGGGAAGCTTTCATT. Protein product: CASSDREGKGEAFI. The chain employs TRBV6-4 and TRBJ1-1; D uncertain. The V gene's germline CDR1 is MRHNA and CDR2 SNTAGT. V lost 2 bases and J lost 8, with 15 bases in between. This CDR3 has 14 amino acids.

In this sample, this clonotype turned up many times. The V and J genes are TRBV28 and TRBJ2-6; TRBD2 is a possible D gene (5 bases). The CDR3 is 14 amino acids. From germline, CDR1 is MDHEN and CDR2 SYDVKM. Trimming left V 6 bases short and J 2 bases short, with 8 bases between. The CDR3 is CASSSGTGANVLTF. The CDR3 nucleotides are TGTGCCAGCAGCTCCGGGACTGGGGCCAACGTCCTGACTTTC. Looking up the rest from reference TRBV28 and TRBJ2-6 gives the full variable domain: DVKVTQSSRYLVKRTGEKVFLECVQDMDHENMFWYRQDPGLGLRLIYFSYDVKMKEKGDIPEGYSVSREKKERFSLILESASTNQTSMYLCASSSGTGANVLTFGAGSRLTVL.

This clonotype has more than one count but fewer than ten. This chain uses TRBV20-1 with TRBJ2-5, with 10 bases fitting TRBD1. The ends lost 7 bases at V and 5 bases at J; junction bases unmatched: 13. Germline values: CDR1 DFQATT, CDR2 SNEGSKA (reference sequence). The CDR3 consists of 15 residues. Written as DNA, the CDR3 is TGCAGTGGAGCGACAGGGGGCGCGAAGGTCGAGACCCAGTACTTC. Translation gives CSGATGGAKVETQYF.

The chain couples TRBV12-3 or TRBV12-4 to TRBJ2-2, with a tentative D call TRBD1 (6 bases). Trimming removed 11 bases from V and 6 bases from J, with 10 bases in between. This CDR3 is built from 11 residues. The CDR3 spells CAVRGSGELFF. In nucleotides, the CDR3 is TGTGCCGTCAGGGGATCCGGGGAGCTGTTTTTT.

This clonotype was counted a few times. CDR3 coding DNA: TGTGCCAGCAGCTTGTTTCGCGGGAGGGCCGGCAATGAGCAGTTCTTC. This translates into CASSLFRGRAGNEQFF. J is TRBJ2-1 and V is TRBV5-6; 9 nucleotides align to TRBD2. Germline CDR1 SGHDT, CDR2 YYEEEE. The CDR3 extends over 16 amino acids. V trimming: 1 base; J trimming: 6 bases; junction bases outside the gene matches: 8. Full variable domain (outside the CDR3, taken from reference TRBV5-6 and TRBJ2-1): DAGVTQSPTHLIKTRGQQVTLRCSPKSGHDTVSWYQQALGQGPQFIFQYYEEEERQRGNFPDRFSGHQFPNYSSELNVNALLLGDSALYLCASSLFRGRAGNEQFFGPGTRLTVL.

This clonotype came up a few times. The rearrangement joins TRBV6-5 to TRBJ2-2; 7 bases agree with TRBD1. The CDR3 runs to 15 residues. Per germline, CDR1 MNHEY and CDR2 SVGAGI. The V gene end was trimmed by 6 bases and the J gene end by 6 bases; junction bases not matched to a gene: 10. This CDR3 reads CASSPPRQGPGELFF. In DNA form, the CDR3 reads TGTGCCAGCAGCCCTCCGAGACAGGGTCCCGGGGAGCTGTTTTTT.

The sample holds a few counts of this clonotype. V and J are TRBV6-1 and TRBJ2-7; 9 positions agree with TRBD1. V dropped 2 bases and J dropped 1; count of bases not matched to a gene: 9. In germline, CDR1 is MNHNS, CDR2 SASEGT. This CDR3 comprises 17 residues. The CDR3 coding sequence is TGTGCCAGCAGTGAAAACTATGGTGGGACAGGGTCCTACGAGCAGTACTTC. This gives the protein CASSENYGGTGSYEQYF.

The V call is TRBV7-9, the J call TRBJ2-7, with 10 bases aligning to TRBD2. Gene TRBJ2-5 matches the end of the DNA better, so the J call may be wrong. Germline-derived CDR1 and CDR2 are SEHNR and FQNEAQ (reference sequence). This CDR3 has 15 residues. This chain's CDR3 is CASSFGLAEPTTQYF. The CDR3, as DNA: TGTGCCAGCAGCTTTGGACTAGCGGAACCTACGACCCAGTACTTC.

This clonotype has a count of ten or more. V is TRBV6-2 or TRBV6-3 and J is TRBJ2-1, with TRBD2 matching 7 bases. V trimming: 2 bases; J trimming: 6 bases; junction bases outside the gene matches: 1. CDR1 and CDR2 (germline): MNHEY, SVGEGT. CDR3 size: 13 residues. The CDR3 loop reads CASSYSGTNEQFF. In DNA form, the CDR3 reads TGTGCCAGCAGTTACAGCGGGACCAATGAGCAGTTCTTC.

The sample holds a few counts of this clonotype. V and J are TRBV15 and TRBJ2-7; tentative D call: TRBD1 (5 bases). The CDR3 is 13 residues long. Trimming took 6 bases from V and 1 from J, leaving 10 bases between them. Per the germline V gene, CDR1 is LNHNV and CDR2 is YYDKDF (reference sequence). The CDR3 nucleotides read TGTGCCACCAGGGTCCAGGGATCCTACGAGCAGTACTTC. This encodes CATRVQGSYEQYF.

This clonotype appeared a few times. This sequence joins TRBV20-1 and TRBJ2-5, with TRBD2 matching over 12 bases. The V gene end was trimmed by 6 bases and the J gene end by 0 bases; junction bases not matched to a gene: 5. Germline lookup yields CDR1 DFQATT and CDR2 SNEGSKA (reference sequence). CDR3 length equals 15 residues. DNA for the CDR3: TGCAGTGCGACACTAGCGGGAGGTAACCAAGAGACCCAGTACTTC. The encoded protein is CSATLAGGNQETQYF.